This T cell receptor beta chain was obtained from a study of blood T cell repertoires in COVID-19. Study-wide context: From T cells, B-cell-depleted T cells, or PBMCs came the material, which was cDNA or gDNA.

Original data processing: Using reference gene primer amplification, nucleated cell counts were estimated. Measured with immunoSEQ multiplex PCR; TCRdb has only the in-frame clones, and not every one. V, J and clone size derive from that table, while D and trimming were established from the DNA sequence. Here the sample spans roughly 58,000 clones, about four fifths being singletons. This clone was detected only once. V shed 6 bases, J shed 2 bases, and the junction held 7 bases outside the gene matches. Germline assignment: CDR1 MNHEY and CDR2 SVGEGT. There are 15 residues in the CDR3. V and J are TRBV6-2 or TRBV6-3 and TRBJ2-7; the match to TRBD2 covers 10 bases. The receptor was isolated from a man between 65 and 85 years old with active COVID-19. Sequenced sample: peripheral blood. The DNA of the CDR3 is TGTGCCAGCAGCTCATTCGGACTAGCGGCCTACGAGCAGTACTTC. This gives the protein CASSSFGLAAYEQYF.